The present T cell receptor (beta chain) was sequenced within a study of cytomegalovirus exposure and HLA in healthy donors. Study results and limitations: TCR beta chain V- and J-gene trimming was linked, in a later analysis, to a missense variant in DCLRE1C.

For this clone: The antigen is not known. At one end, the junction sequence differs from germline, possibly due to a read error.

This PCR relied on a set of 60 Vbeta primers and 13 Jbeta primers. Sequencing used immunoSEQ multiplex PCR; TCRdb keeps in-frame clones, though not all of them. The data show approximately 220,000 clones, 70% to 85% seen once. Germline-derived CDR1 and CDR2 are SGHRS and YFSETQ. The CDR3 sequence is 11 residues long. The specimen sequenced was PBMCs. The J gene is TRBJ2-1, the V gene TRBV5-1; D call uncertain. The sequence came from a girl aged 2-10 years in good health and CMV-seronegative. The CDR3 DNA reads TGCGCCAGCAGCTCCGACAATGAGCAGTTCTTC. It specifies CASSSDNEQFF.